The clone carrying this T cell receptor (beta chain) was detected once. Negative isolation yielded CD4+ and CD8+ T cells, and FACS enriched TEMRA cells. The data stem from a study of CD8 T cells in Susac syndrome. Random hexamers primed reverse transcription of 0.5 to 1 ug RNA. The TCR beta CDR3 was amplified by immunoSEQ multiplex PCR across 54 Vbeta, 13 Jbeta. TCRdb redid the calling of the immunoSEQ multiplex PCR reads with MiXCR, one entry per CDR3 protein. Seen here are approximately 280,000 distinct CDR3 sequences, 70% to 90% observed once, and the top ten hold 0.11%. This sequence was found in a human donor with multiple sclerosis. The sequencing input was CD8+ T cells from PBMCs.

CDR3 amino acids: CASSFRQGDTEAFF. The DNA for the CDR3 is TGTGCCAGCAGCTTTCGCCAGGGGGACACTGAAGCTTTCTTT. V usage is TRBV5-5 and J usage is TRBJ1-1; 7 bases agree with TRBD1. The CDR3 runs 14 residues. Germline V gene lookup returns CDR1 SGHKS and CDR2 YYEKEE (reference sequence). The junction had 4 bases not matched to a gene; V was cut back by 2 bases and J by 3 bases. The variable domain in full, completed from reference TRBV5-5 and TRBJ1-1, reads DAGVTQSPTHLIKTRGQQVTLRCSPISGHKSVSWYQQVLGQGPQFIFQYYEKEERGRGNFPDRFSARQFPNYSSELNVNALLLGDSALYLCASSFRQGDTEAFFGQGTRLTVV.